Presented here are 26 T cell receptor beta chains from one specimen sequenced in a study of blood T cells in healthy people across ages. Together with a sample-barcoded 5' primer, a J-beta primer mix was included in a second PCR lasting roughly 6 to 12 cycles. TCRdb reanalysed the 5' RACE reads using MiXCR and keeps one entry per CDR3 protein. The sample shows 550,000 to 650,000 distinct CDR3 sequences, around a quarter of them seen only once. These records were also assigned to another study, of T cells of mothers and their children.

The specimen was blood. These receptors were collected from a boy younger than 10 in good health.

This chain connects TRBV18 to TRBJ2-3; TRBD2 aligns across 8 bases. The germline CDR1 and CDR2 sequences are KGHSH and LQKENI. The CDR3 runs 17 residues. V trimming: 0 bases; J trimming: 5 bases; junction bases outside the gene matches: 10. The CDR3 sequence is CASSPPSAGGGGDTQYF. Written as DNA, the CDR3 is TGTGCCAGCTCACCACCTTCGGCGGGAGGAGGTGGAGATACGCAGTATTTT.

V and J are TRBV10-3 and TRBJ1-3; maybe TRBD1 (6 bases). The germline V and J ends were trimmed by 8 bases and 4 bases, with 9 bases remaining between them. This CDR3 has 12 amino acids. Germline loops: CDR1 ENHRY, CDR2 SYGVKD. In DNA form, the CDR3 reads TGTGCCATCGGGGGGGGCGGAAACACCATATATTTT. It encodes CAIGGGGNTIYF.

This chain joins TRBV20-1 and TRBJ2-3; 9 nucleotides line up with TRBD2. V was clipped by 6 bases and J by 3 bases; unmatched bases: 16. The CDR3 runs 17 residues. Per the germline V gene, CDR1 is DFQATT and CDR2 is SNEGSKA (reference sequence). DNA of the CDR3: TGCAGTGCCCTACCTGCGGGGGGGCGGTTCGGGACAGATACGCAGTATTTT. Translating gives CSALPAGGRFGTDTQYF.

In this sample, this clonotype turned up a few times. The V and J genes are TRBV30 and TRBJ2-3; D not certain. CDR1 is GTSNPN, CDR2 SVGIG, per germline (reference sequence). The V and J ends lost 2 bases and 6 bases respectively, with 9 bases between them. This CDR3 is built from 12 residues. The CDR3 spells CAWSPSLDTQYF. The CDR3 nucleotides are TGTGCCTGGAGTCCCAGCCTTGATACGCAGTATTTT.

V usage is TRBV2 and J usage is TRBJ2-5, with a weak D call TRBD2 (5 bases). TRBJ2-7 matches the DNA end more closely, so the J call is doubtful. Germline CDR1 is SNHLY and CDR2 is FYNNEI. The CDR3 runs 13 residues. In nucleotides, the CDR3 is TGTGCCAGCCAAGACCGGGATAAGGGCGAGCAGTACTTC. This translates into CASQDRDKGEQYF.

This clonotype appeared a few times. This chain joins TRBV5-1 and TRBJ1-2, with a possible D match to TRBD1 (6 bases). V lost 4 bases and J 4 bases, leaving 17 bases between the germline ends. This CDR3 is 15 amino acids long. Germline values: CDR1 SGHRS, CDR2 YFSETQ. CDR3 in DNA: TGCGCCAGCAGCCCAGAGCCAGGGGCGGCCTATGGCTACACCTTC. As protein: CASSPEPGAAYGYTF.

The chain has TRBV10-3 and TRBJ2-2; 7 bases are a match to TRBD1. Germline V gives CDR1 ENHRY, CDR2 SYGVKD. The V and J ends lost 6 bases and 2 bases, in that order; junction bases with no gene match: 3. This CDR3 is built from 14 residues. The CDR3 loop is CAIRGQDNTGELFF. The CDR3 DNA follows: TGTGCCATCAGAGGACAGGATAACACCGGGGAGCTGTTTTTT.

This chain uses TRBV5-1 with TRBJ2-5, with D hard to call. Germline loops: CDR1 SGHRS, CDR2 YFSETQ. The CDR3 extends over 14 amino acids. Trimming took 0 bases from V and 4 from J, leaving 10 bases between them. The CDR3 region is CASSLGIARETQYF. As DNA, the CDR3 is TGCGCCAGCAGCTTGGGTATAGCACGAGAGACCCAGTACTTC.

The rearrangement links TRBV6-4 to TRBJ2-3, with 7 nucleotides matching TRBD2. The ends lost 3 bases at V and 1 base at J; junction bases unmatched: 7. Germline V gene sequence: CDR1 MRHNA, CDR2 SNTAGT. The CDR3 runs 16 residues. CDR3 in amino acids: CASSESSAGGTDTQYF. CDR3 nucleotide sequence: TGTGCCAGCAGTGAATCCTCTGCGGGAGGCACAGATACGCAGTATTTT.

The chain has TRBV20-1 and TRBJ2-3; 7 bases match TRBD1. After removal of 0 bases from V and 6 bases from J, the junction contained 18 bases not matched to a gene. Germline V gene sequence: CDR1 DFQATT, CDR2 SNEGSKA (reference sequence). This CDR3 region has 18 residues. The CDR3 region is CSAREPGTVREPADTQYF. The CDR3 bases are TGCAGTGCTAGAGAACCGGGGACAGTGAGGGAACCGGCTGATACGCAGTATTTT.

In this sample, this clonotype turned up a few times. The chain has TRBV7-9 and TRBJ1-1; TRBD1 might be the D (5 bases). The CDR3 sequence is 13 residues long. V was trimmed by 1 base and J by 8 bases, leaving 11 bases between them. Germline CDR1 reads SEHNR; CDR2 reads FQNEAQ (reference sequence). In DNA, the CDR3 is TGTGCCAGCAGCTTAGACAGGCGGTCGGAAGCTTTCTTT. Amino acid sequence: CASSLDRRSEAFF.

This clonotype occurred a few times. The V call is TRBV20-1, the J call TRBJ2-2; 15 bases match TRBD2. This CDR3 is built from 21 residues. V dropped 0 bases and J dropped 0; count of bases not matched to a gene: 11. CDR1 is DFQATT and CDR2 is SNEGSKA in the germline V gene (reference sequence). This CDR3 reads CSARDGTGTSGGPANTGELFF. Here the CDR3 DNA reads TGCAGTGCTAGAGATGGAACAGGGACTAGCGGGGGGCCCGCGAACACCGGGGAGCTGTTTTTT.

This clonotype was recorded a few times. CDR3: CASSRTGGRPNEQFF. CDR3 nucleotides: TGTGCCAGCAGTCGAACGGGCGGGAGACCTAATGAGCAGTTCTTC. The V and J genes are TRBV6-5 and TRBJ2-5; 7 nucleotides align to TRBD2. The J call is uncertain, as TRBJ2-1 better fits the DNA end. The CDR3 is made up of 15 amino acids. CDR1 is MNHEY, CDR2 SVGAGI, per germline.

This clonotype showed up just a few times. The chain couples TRBV6-5 to TRBJ1-6; D call uncertain. This CDR3 has 12 residues. Trimming pared 5 bases from V and 8 bases from J, leaving 7 bases between. Germline CDR1 is MNHEY and CDR2 is SVGAGI. The CDR3 spells CASSRGHSPLHF. In DNA, the CDR3 is TGTGCCAGCAGTCGCGGTCATTCACCCCTCCACTTT.

V gene TRBV19 combines with J gene TRBJ1-5; no firm D call. V lost 4 bases, J lost 1 base, and 11 bases lay in between. CDR1 is LNHDA and CDR2 is SQIVND in the germline V gene (reference sequence). This CDR3 has 15 amino acids. CDR3 in DNA: TGTGCCAGTAGTACCGCAACATACAGCAATCAGCCCCAGCATTTT. Translation gives CASSTATYSNQPQHF.

The CDR3 nucleotides are TGCAGTGCTAGAGTTCTAGCGGAAGGAATTAACAATGAGCAGTTCTTC. Translated: CSARVLAEGINNEQFF. The V gene is TRBV20-1, the J gene TRBJ2-1; TRBD2 aligns across 7 bases. V shed 1 base and J 5 bases; nucleotides not matched to a gene: 11. This CDR3 is built from 16 residues. Germline assignment: CDR1 DFQATT and CDR2 SNEGSKA (reference sequence).

The gene calls are TRBV5-1 and TRBJ1-2, with D possibly being TRBD1 (6 bases). This CDR3 region has 12 residues. Germline V lookup: CDR1 SGHRS, CDR2 YFSETQ. V lost 3 bases and J 8 bases, leaving 11 bases between the germline ends. In DNA form, the CDR3 reads TGCGCCAGCAGCTGGCAGGACAGCGGCTACACCTTC. It codes for CASSWQDSGYTF.

The rearrangement links TRBV7-9 to TRBJ1-1, with D unclear. Deletions cut 1 base from V and 8 bases from J, with 11 bases between. Per germline, CDR1 SEHNR and CDR2 FQNEAQ (reference sequence). The CDR3 loop spans 13 amino acids. CDR3 protein: CASSLVTRKEAFF. In DNA, the CDR3 is TGTGCCAGCAGCTTAGTTACCAGAAAGGAAGCTTTCTTT.

The chain employs TRBV20-1 and TRBJ2-4; D is tentatively TRBD1 or TRBD2 (5 bases each). Germline V gene lookup returns CDR1 DFQATT and CDR2 SNEGSKA (reference sequence). CDR3 length: 14 amino acids. Trimming stripped 0 bases from V and 3 bases from J, with 9 bases between. The CDR3 sequence: CSAREGERKNIQYF. As DNA, the CDR3 is TGCAGTGCTAGAGAGGGGGAGCGCAAAAACATTCAGTACTTC.

The chain has TRBV29-1 and TRBJ2-1; TRBD2 matches at 9 bases. CDR1 SQVTM and CDR2 ANQGSEA come from the germline V gene. Trimming at V came to 7 bases and at J to 6 bases, leaving 4 bases not matched to a gene. CDR3 length equals 12 residues. CDR3 bases: TGCAGCGGGCTAGCGGGGTCCAATGAGCAGTTCTTC. It codes for CSGLAGSNEQFF.

This clonotype was detected ten times or more. The chain employs TRBV5-1 and TRBJ2-7; 14 nucleotides match TRBD2. With V trimmed by 0 bases and J by 3 bases, 2 bases remained unmatched. The CDR3 is 16 residues long. Germline assignment: CDR1 SGHRS and CDR2 YFSETQ. CDR3 sequence (DNA): TGCGCCAGCAGCTTGGATGGGACTAGCGGGAGCTACGAGCAGTACTTC. As protein: CASSLDGTSGSYEQYF.

The sample holds a few counts of this clonotype. The rearrangement links TRBV4-3 to TRBJ2-1; D perhaps matches TRBD2 (6 bases). The germline V gene encodes CDR1 LGHNA and CDR2 YSLEER. The CDR3 runs to 19 residues. V gave up 1 base and J gave up 8 bases, with 27 bases separating them. The CDR3 DNA reads TGCGCCAGCAGCCAAGCCCGTCCGGATAGGGGCGGGACTTCGCATGAGCAGTTCTTC. Protein product: CASSQARPDRGGTSHEQFF.

A remark on this clonotype: The germline gene is not matched at one end of the junction; a read error may be the cause. The rearrangement links TRBV5-1 to TRBJ1-2; 8 positions match TRBD1. The CDR3 length is 15 residues. CDR1 and CDR2 (germline): SGHRS, YFSETQ. DNA for the CDR3: TGCGTCAGCAGCAATTCTCCGACAGGGGAATATGGCTACACCTTC. Encoded protein: CVSSNSPTGEYGYTF.

The CDR3 loop reads CASSLSPGANYGYTF. The CDR3 region has the DNA TGTGCCAGCAGCTTAAGTCCAGGGGCGAACTATGGCTACACCTTC. V usage is TRBV7-2 and J usage is TRBJ1-2; D is perhaps TRBD1 (6 bases). Germline CDR1 SGHTA, CDR2 FQGNSA. Trimming removed 2 bases from V and 2 bases from J, with 12 bases in between. This CDR3 has 15 residues.

This clonotype was detected only a few times. DNA of the CDR3: TGCAGTGCATGGGAGCGGTTTAGATGTTGTGAAGAGACCCAGTACTTC. Encoded protein: CSAWERFRCCEETQYF. The V and J genes are TRBV20-1 and TRBJ2-5, with D possibly TRBD2 on 5 matching bases. The CDR3 spans 16 residues. In germline, CDR1 is DFQATT, CDR2 SNEGSKA (reference sequence). Trimming shortened V by 6 bases and J by 3 bases, and 23 bases separated the two germline ends.

The gene calls are TRBV6-9 and TRBJ2-1; 9 bases map to TRBD2. The germline CDR1 and CDR2 sequences are MNHGY and SVAAGI. V dropped 5 bases and J dropped 8; count of bases not matched to a gene: 7. The CDR3 covers 14 residues. CDR3 nucleotides: TGTGCCAGCAGTCCACCGGGACTAGCCTATGAGCAGTTCTTC. Translation gives CASSPPGLAYEQFF.